These 5 T cell receptor beta chains share one sample of origin, sequenced in a study of response to subunit inactivated influenza vaccine. TCRdb fed the RT-PCR reads into MiXCR, producing one record per CDR3 protein. Of roughly 700,000 distinct CDR3 sequences in the sample, approximately 13% were seen once. The sequences come from PBMCs from blood, collected approximately 15 days before vaccination. The receptors come from a man aged 50 to 60 who received an inactivated influenza vaccine.

The chain joins TRBV7-9 to TRBJ2-7; no reliable D call. This CDR3 comprises 15 residues. The V gene's germline CDR1 is SEHNR and CDR2 FQNEAQ (reference sequence). The germline V and J ends were trimmed by 1 base and 0 bases, with 10 bases remaining between them. CDR3 loop: CASSLGDLSSYEQYF. The CDR3 bases are TGTGCCAGCAGCTTAGGAGACCTGAGCTCCTACGAGCAGTACTTC.

This clonotype has a count of ten or more. This rearrangement joins TRBV24-1 to TRBJ2-1; D uncertain. V shed 0 bases and J shed 4 bases, with 9 bases lying between them. The CDR3 is 15 residues long. The germline V gene has CDR1 KGHDR and CDR2 SFDVKD. The CDR3 sequence: CATSDLQTDYNEQFF. The CDR3 DNA reads as TGTGCCACCAGTGATTTGCAAACCGATTACAATGAGCAGTTCTTC.

The chain recombines TRBV10-3 with TRBJ2-7; D is possibly TRBD2 (6 bases). Germline V gene data show CDR1 as ENHRY and CDR2 as SYGVKD. V was pared by 2 bases and J by 0 bases, with 11 bases between. This CDR3 has 15 amino acids. The CDR3 nucleotides read TGTGCCATCAGTGAGCCTCAGCGGGCCTCCTACGAGCAGTACTTC. It yields the protein CAISEPQRASYEQYF.

This clonotype was observed once. One end of the junction is discordant with germline, which a read error may explain. The rearrangement links TRBV5-5 to TRBJ1-5, with D tentatively TRBD1 (6 bases). This CDR3 is built from 15 residues. Germline assignment: CDR1 SGHKS and CDR2 YYEKEE (reference sequence). CDR3: CASSYRDNHNRPQHF. In DNA, the CDR3 is TGTGCCAGCAGCTACCGGGACAACCACAATCGGCCCCAGCATTTT. Based on the CDR3 plus reference TRBV5-5 and TRBJ1-5, the full variable domain is DAGVTQSPTHLIKTRGQQVTLRCSPISGHKSVSWYQQVLGQGPQFIFQYYEKEERGRGNFPDRFSARQFPNYSSELNVNALLLGDSALYLCASSYRDNHNRPQHFGDGTRLSIL.

This chain connects TRBV6-5 to TRBJ2-2; TRBD2 might be the D (6 bases). The germline V and J ends were trimmed by 0 bases and 0 bases, with 17 bases remaining between them. This CDR3 contains 19 residues. CDR1 and CDR2 (germline): MNHEY, SVGAGI. The CDR3 sequence is CASSYSGFYGGANTGELFF. The CDR3 DNA follows: TGTGCCAGCAGTTACTCGGGCTTTTACGGCGGGGCGAACACCGGGGAGCTGTTTTTT.